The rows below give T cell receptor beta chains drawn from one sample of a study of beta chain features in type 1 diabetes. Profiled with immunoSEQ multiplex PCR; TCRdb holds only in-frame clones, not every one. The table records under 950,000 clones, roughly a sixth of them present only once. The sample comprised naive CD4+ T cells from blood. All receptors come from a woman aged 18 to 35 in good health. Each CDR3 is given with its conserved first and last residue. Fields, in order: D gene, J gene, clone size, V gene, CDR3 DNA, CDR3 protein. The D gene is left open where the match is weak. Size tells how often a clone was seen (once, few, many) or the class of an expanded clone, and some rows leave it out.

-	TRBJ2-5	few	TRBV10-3	TGTGCCATCAGTGCGACGGCAGGCCAAGAGACCCAGTACTTC	CAISATAGQETQYF
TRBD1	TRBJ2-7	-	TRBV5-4	TGTGCCAGCAGCATCCACCGGGACAGATCCTACGAGCAGTACTTC	CASSIHRDRSYEQYF
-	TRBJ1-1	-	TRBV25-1	TGTGCCAGCAGTATCACGGAAAGCACTGAAGCTTTCTTT	CASSITESTEAFF
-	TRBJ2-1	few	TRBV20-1	TGCAGTGCTAAACGAATTGGGGAGCAGTTCTTC	CSAKRIGEQFF
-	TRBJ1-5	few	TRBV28	TGTGCCAGCACCCGAGGGGGGCTGAGGAGTCAGCCCCAGCATTTT	CASTRGGLRSQPQHF
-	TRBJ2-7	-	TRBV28	TGTGCCAGCAGTTCCCACTCCGAGCAGTACTTC	CASSSHSEQYF
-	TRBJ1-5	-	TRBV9	TGTGCCAGCAGCGCTTGGGATAGCAATCAGCCCCAGCATTTT	CASSAWDSNQPQHF
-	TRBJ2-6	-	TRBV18	TGTGCCAGCTCACCTATTGCAGGGTCTGGGGCCAACGTCCTGACTTTC	CASSPIAGSGANVLTF
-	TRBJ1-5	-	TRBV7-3	TGTGCCAGCAGCTTAGAAGGCAGGGGTGAAAAGGATCAGCCCCAGCATTTT	CASSLEGRGEKDQPQHF
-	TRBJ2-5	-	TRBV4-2	TGTGCCAGCAGCCAAGATGCGGGTAGTCGAAAAGAGACCCAGTACTTC	CASSQDAGSRKETQYF
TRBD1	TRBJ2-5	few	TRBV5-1	TGCGCCAGCAGCCTAGAGGGAACAGGGGACCTCCGAAAGACCCAGTACTTC	CASSLEGTGDLRKTQYF
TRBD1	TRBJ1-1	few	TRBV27	TGTGCCAGCAGTTTGGACAGGGGGCGGGGAAATGAAGCTTTCTTT	CASSLDRGRGNEAFF
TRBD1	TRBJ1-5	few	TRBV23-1	TGCGCCAGCAGTCACAGTGTTTGGGGACAGCCACCGCTGAGGCCCCAGCATTTT	CASSHSVWGQPPLRPQHF
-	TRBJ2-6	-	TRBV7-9	TGTGCCAGCAGTCTAACAGGTGCGGGGGCCAACGTCCTGACTTTC	CASSLTGAGANVLTF
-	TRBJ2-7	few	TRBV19	TGTGCCAGTAGCTTGAGAGTAGGGGAAACCTACGAGCAGTACTTC	CASSLRVGETYEQYF
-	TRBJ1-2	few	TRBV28	TGTGCCAGCAGTTTATATCCTGGGAACTATGGCTACACCTTC	CASSLYPGNYGYTF
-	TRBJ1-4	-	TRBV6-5	TGTGCCGCGTCAAGGGGCATCACCGGGACGGAAAAACTGTTTTTT	CAASRGITGTEKLFF
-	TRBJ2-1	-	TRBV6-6	TGTGCCAGCCTGCTAAGAAACAATGAGCAGTTCTTC	CASLLRNNEQFF
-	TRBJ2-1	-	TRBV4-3	TGCGCCAGCAGCCTCGGCTGGGCGGACCGATACAATGAGCAGTTCTTC	CASSLGWADRYNEQFF
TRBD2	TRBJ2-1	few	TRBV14	TGTGCCAGCAGCAAATGGGGACTAGCGGGGTACAATGAGCAGTTCTTC	CASSKWGLAGYNEQFF
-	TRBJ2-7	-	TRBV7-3	TGTGCCAGCAGCCGCGGGATCAACTACGAGCAGTACTTC	CASSRGINYEQYF
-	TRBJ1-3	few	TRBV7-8	TGTGCCAGCAGCTTAGACCCTGGGAACTCTGGAAACACCATATATTTT	CASSLDPGNSGNTIYF
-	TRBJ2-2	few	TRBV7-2	TGCGCCAGCAGCCAACTGACGGTCACCGGGGAGCTGTTTTTT	CASSQLTVTGELFF
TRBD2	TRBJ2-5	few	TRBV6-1	TGTGCCAGCCAAAGCAGCGGGGTTCAAGAGACCCAGTACTTC	CASQSSGVQETQYF
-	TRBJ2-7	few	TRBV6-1	TGTGCCAGCGACAGGATACCTATGGTCTACGAGCAGTACTTC	CASDRIPMVYEQYF
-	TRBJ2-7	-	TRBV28	TGTGCCAGCAGTCCTCGTCGTGGGCAGGCAAATTACGAGCAGTACTTC	CASSPRRGQANYEQYF
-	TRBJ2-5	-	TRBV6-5	TGTGCCAGCAGTTCTCTGGAGGGAGGGACCCAGTACTTC	CASSSLEGGTQYF
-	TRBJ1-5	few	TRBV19	TGTGCCAGTATCCACAGGGCGGGCCAGCCCCAGCATTTT	CASIHRAGQPQHF
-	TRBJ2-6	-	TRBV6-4	TGTGCCAGCAGTGAGAGGGCGGGATTCCACTCTGGGGCCAACGTCCTGACTTTC	CASSERAGFHSGANVLTF
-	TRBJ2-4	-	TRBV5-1	TGCGCCAGCAGCTTGGTCGGGGGTACGTTAGCCAAAAACATTCAGTACTTC	CASSLVGGTLAKNIQYF
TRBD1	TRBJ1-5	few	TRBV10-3	TGTGCCATCAGTCGGGACAGGGAGGGGAGCAATCAGCCCCAGCATTTT	CAISRDREGSNQPQHF